This TCR beta chain was sequenced in a study of Ad26.COV2.S vaccination and SARS-CoV-2 variants. As for the study in general: Ad26.COV2.S, an intramuscular injection, was given once or twice 56 days apart.

Stated treatment: 19 received Ad26.COV2.S at low or high dose, single or two shots; 5 received placebo; per-sample allocation not given. Repertoires come from day 63 after the first vaccine or placebo injection. Adults aged 18-55 years in Boston included the donor. General study points: From the TCR breadth and depth analyses, total T cell responses may have been underestimated. Recipients of vaccine and of placebo showed similar breadth of their non-spike TCR repertoires.

To note about this clone: Its matching antigen is unknown.

Method: immunoSEQ multiplex PCR; TCRdb's copy keeps in-frame clones and lacks some. Of about 380,000 clones listed, roughly four fifths are singletons. With 2 bases clipped from V and 7 bases from J, the junction kept 8 bases outside the gene matches. The CDR3 is made up of 15 amino acids. Per germline, CDR1 SEHNR and CDR2 FQNEAQ (reference sequence). The specimen comprised peripheral blood, sampled in a trial of Ad26.COV2.S vaccine versus placebo. The chain links TRBV7-9 to TRBJ2-1; TRBD2 aligns across 7 bases. The origin of this receptor is a person between 18 and 60 years old who received the Ad26.COV2.S COVID-19 vaccine or a placebo. CDR3 DNA: TGTGCCAGCAGCTTAATGTATCAGGGAGGGAATGAGCAGTTCTTC. Protein: CASSLMYQGGNEQFF.